Shown below are 7 T cell receptor beta chains from a single sample sequenced in a study of breast tumors, draining lymph nodes, adjacent tissues. TCRdb re-analysed the multiplex PCR reads in MiXCR, keeping a single row per CDR3 protein. The repertoire holds fewer than 300,000 distinct CDR3 sequences, about 30% seen once, with just over 1.4% in the top ten. Samples came from axillary lymph nodes draining the breast cancer. Sequencing input: axillary lymph node tissue. These receptors all come from a female donor with breast cancer. Some clones in this sample may be carry-over from other donors' samples.

This chain links TRBV12-3 or TRBV12-4 with TRBJ2-6, with D uncertain. Trimming took 5 bases from V and 11 from J, leaving 22 bases between them. This CDR3 is 16 amino acids long. The CDR3, as DNA: TGTGCCAGCAGTCATCCCGCCGACTCTGGAGCCGACGTCCTGACTTTC. It codes for CASSHPADSGADVLTF.

On this clonotype itself: It is likely a read error, because the conserved phenylalanine at the end of the CDR3 is missing. V and J are TRBV3-1 and TRBJ2-1; tentative D call: TRBD1 (6 bases). The CDR3 has 15 amino acids. Trimming took 4 bases from V and 4 from J, leaving 14 bases between them. Germline V gene data show CDR1 as LGHDT and CDR2 as YNNKEL (reference sequence). The CDR3: CASSLTGSGYNEQFL. DNA of the CDR3: TGTGCCAGCAGCCTTACAGGGTCGGGTTACAATGAGCAGTTCCTC.

Comment on this clonotype: A clone one base away is much larger, so this may be a read error. CDR3 in amino acids: CASTEAGSYNEQFF. In DNA form, the CDR3 reads TGTGCCAGCACGGAGGCGGGCTCCTACAATGAGCAGTTCTTC. V usage is TRBV6-1 and J usage is TRBJ2-1, with D possibly TRBD2 on 5 matching bases. This CDR3 comprises 14 residues. Germline values: CDR1 MNHNS, CDR2 SASEGT. V shed 7 bases and J shed 0 bases, with 10 bases lying between them.

This chain joins TRBV7-2 and TRBJ1-5; D remains ambiguous. The V and J ends lost 1 base and 14 bases respectively, with 12 bases between them. Germline-derived CDR1 and CDR2 are SGHTA and FQGNSA. This CDR3 comprises 12 residues. CDR3 in amino acids: CASSLGQTYEHF. In DNA, the CDR3 is TGTGCCAGCAGCTTAGGCCAGACCTACGAGCATTTT.

This clonotype was counted many times. A much larger clone lies one base from this, so it may be a read error. The chain is built from TRBV20-1 and TRBJ2-3; D is unresolved. The CDR3 loop spans 12 amino acids. V lost 5 bases and J lost 4, with 10 bases in between. Germline V gene data show CDR1 as DFQATT and CDR2 as SNEGSKA (reference sequence). CDR3 in DNA: TGCAGTGCTGGCGTCCTCGCAGATACGCAGTATTTT. It yields the protein CSAGVLADTQYF.

The chain carries TRBV15 and TRBJ2-3; weak D call: TRBD1 (5 bases). V lost 3 bases, J lost 2 bases, and 9 bases lay in between. This CDR3 is 14 amino acids long. Germline lookup yields CDR1 LNHNV and CDR2 YYDKDF (reference sequence). For the CDR3, the DNA is TGTGCCACCAGCAGTCAGGGTTTCACAGATACGCAGTATTTT. This translates into CATSSQGFTDTQYF.

This clonotype has at least ten counts. The chain couples TRBV11-2 to TRBJ2-1, with D possibly being TRBD1 or TRBD2 (5 bases each). V was pared by 1 base and J by 7 bases, with 11 bases between. There are 14 residues in the CDR3. Germline V gene lookup returns CDR1 SGHAT and CDR2 FQNNGV. For the CDR3, the DNA is TGTGCCAGCAGCTTAGCGGGACCGCGGAATGAGCAGTTCTTC. This gives the protein CASSLAGPRNEQFF.